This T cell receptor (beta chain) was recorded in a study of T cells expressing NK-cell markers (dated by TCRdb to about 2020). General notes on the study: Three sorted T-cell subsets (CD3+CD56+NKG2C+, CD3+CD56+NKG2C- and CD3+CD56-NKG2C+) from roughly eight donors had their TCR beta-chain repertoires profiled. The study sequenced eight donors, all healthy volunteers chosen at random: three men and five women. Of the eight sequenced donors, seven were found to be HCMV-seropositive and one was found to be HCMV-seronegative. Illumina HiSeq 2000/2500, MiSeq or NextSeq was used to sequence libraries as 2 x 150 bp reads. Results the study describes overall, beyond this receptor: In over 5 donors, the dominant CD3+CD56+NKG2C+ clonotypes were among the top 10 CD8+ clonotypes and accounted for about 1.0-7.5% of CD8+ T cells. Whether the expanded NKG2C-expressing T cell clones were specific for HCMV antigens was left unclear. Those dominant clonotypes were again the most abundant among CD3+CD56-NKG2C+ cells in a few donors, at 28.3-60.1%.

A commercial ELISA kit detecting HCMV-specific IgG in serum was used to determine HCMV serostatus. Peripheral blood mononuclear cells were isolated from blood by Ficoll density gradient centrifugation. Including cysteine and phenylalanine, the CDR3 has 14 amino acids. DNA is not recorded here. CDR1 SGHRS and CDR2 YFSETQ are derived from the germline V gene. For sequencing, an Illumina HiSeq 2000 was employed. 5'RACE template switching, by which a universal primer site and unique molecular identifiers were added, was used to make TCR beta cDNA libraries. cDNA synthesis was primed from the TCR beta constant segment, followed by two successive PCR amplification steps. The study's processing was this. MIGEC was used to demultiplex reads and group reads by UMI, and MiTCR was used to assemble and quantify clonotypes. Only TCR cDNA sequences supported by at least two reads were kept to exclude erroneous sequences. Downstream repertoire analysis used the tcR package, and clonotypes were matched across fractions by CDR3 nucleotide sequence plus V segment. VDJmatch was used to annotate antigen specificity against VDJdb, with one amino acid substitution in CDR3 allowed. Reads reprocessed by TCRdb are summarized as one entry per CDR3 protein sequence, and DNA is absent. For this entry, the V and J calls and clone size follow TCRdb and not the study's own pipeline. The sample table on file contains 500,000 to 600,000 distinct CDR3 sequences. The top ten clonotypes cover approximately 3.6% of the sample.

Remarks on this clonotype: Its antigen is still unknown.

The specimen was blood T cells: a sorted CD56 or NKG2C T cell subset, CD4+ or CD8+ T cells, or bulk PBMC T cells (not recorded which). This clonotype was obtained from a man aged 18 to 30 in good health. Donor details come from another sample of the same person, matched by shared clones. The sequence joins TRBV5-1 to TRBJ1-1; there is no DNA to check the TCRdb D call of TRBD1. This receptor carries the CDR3 CASTKGQSNIEAFF.